These 21 T cell receptor beta chains originate from one sample sequenced in a study of regulatory T cells in long-lasting Graves disease. To make TCR beta libraries, researchers used iRepertoire HTBI primers and Arm-PCR of CDR3 regions. Each CDR3 protein gets one entry after TCRdb re-called the multiplex PCR reads with MiXCR. Here the sample spans roughly 400,000 distinct CDR3 sequences, about 15% being singletons. Regarding time point: newly diagnosed GD, antithyroid drugs for less than 3 months. The authors made the TCR library using RNA they extracted from PBMCs. These data also featured in a second study, about T cells in Graves' hyperthyroidism and ophthalmopathy.

Source: peripheral blood mononuclear cells (PBMCs), taken at new diagnosis, from a patient treated with antithyroid drugs. The receptors here all came from a woman between 40 and 50 years old with Graves disease.

As regards this clonotype: Germline is not matched at one junction end, which may reflect a read error. The V call is TRBV28, the J call TRBJ2-7; 9 bases match TRBD1. Germline-derived CDR1 and CDR2 are MDHEN and SYDVKM. CDR3 length equals 11 residues. CDR3 protein: CASRGRDRDFF. CDR3 in DNA: TGTGCCAGCAGGGGCCGGGACAGGGATTTCTTC.

There are many counts of this clonotype. The V gene is TRBV6-1, the J gene TRBJ2-7, with D possibly TRBD1 on 5 matching bases. This CDR3 has 12 residues. The germline V gene encodes CDR1 MNHNS and CDR2 SASEGT. V was trimmed by 6 bases and J by 4 bases, leaving 10 bases between them. The CDR3 protein is CASRGVEYEQYF. The CDR3 DNA follows: TGTGCCAGCAGAGGGGTCGAATACGAGCAGTACTTC.

V usage is TRBV2 and J usage is TRBJ2-1; 9 bases agree with TRBD1. Germline lookup yields CDR1 SNHLY and CDR2 FYNNEI. V shed 8 bases, J shed 5 bases, and the junction held 4 bases outside the gene matches. This CDR3 is 13 amino acids long. CDR3 protein: CASEQGANNEQFF. In DNA, the CDR3 is TGTGCCAGCGAACAGGGGGCGAACAATGAGCAGTTCTTC. The whole variable domain, filled in from reference TRBV2 and TRBJ2-1, reads EPEVTQTPSHQVTQMGQEVILRCVPISNHLYFYWYRQILGQKVEFLVSFYNNEISEKSEIFDDQFSVERPDGSNFTLKIRSTKLEDSAMYFCASEQGANNEQFFGPGTRLTVL.

Of note for this clonotype: Being one base from a much bigger clone, this may be a read error. This sequence joins TRBV11-2 and TRBJ2-3, with D tentatively TRBD2 (6 bases). This CDR3 is built from 16 residues. The V and J ends lost 8 bases and 2 bases respectively, with 20 bases between them. Per the germline V gene, CDR1 is SGHAT and CDR2 is FQNNGV. The CDR3 here is CASGTIPGRVTDTQYF. The CDR3 DNA reads TGTGCCAGCGGCACCATACCCGGGAGAGTCACAGATACGCAGTATTTT.

The J gene is TRBJ2-7, the V gene TRBV9; 9 nucleotides match TRBD2. Germline loops: CDR1 SGDLS, CDR2 YYNGEE. After removal of 4 bases from V and 0 bases from J, the junction contained 5 bases not matched to a gene. CDR3 size: 15 residues. CDR3 protein: CASSPEGLASYEQYF. For the CDR3, the DNA is TGTGCCAGCAGCCCAGAGGGACTAGCCTCCTACGAGCAGTACTTC. Full variable domain (missing parts from reference TRBV9 and TRBJ2-7): DSGVTQTPKHLITATGQRVTLRCSPRSGDLSVYWYQQSLDQGLQFLIQYYNGEERAKGNILERFSAQQFPDLHSELNLSSLELGDSALYFCASSPEGLASYEQYFGPGTRLTVT.

As for this clonotype: A much larger clone differs by one base, so this may be a read error. The chain couples TRBV28 to TRBJ2-7, with D tentatively TRBD2 (5 bases). Germline loops: CDR1 MDHEN, CDR2 SYDVKM. V was trimmed by 4 bases and J by 5 bases, leaving 15 bases between them. The CDR3 extends over 14 amino acids. The CDR3 loop reads CASSSDYRRHEQYF. In DNA form, the CDR3 reads TGTGCCAGCAGTTCAGACTACCGTAGGCACGAGCAGTACTTC.

This clonotype appeared many times. The rearrangement joins TRBV11-2 to TRBJ1-4; D may be TRBD1 (5 bases). The V gene lost 5 bases and the J gene lost 7 bases, with 11 bases spanning the gap. This CDR3 has 13 amino acids. Germline assignment: CDR1 SGHAT and CDR2 FQNNGV. CDR3 region: CASSAGYIEKLFF. CDR3 DNA: TGTGCCAGCAGCGCAGGGTATATTGAAAAACTGTTTTTT.

This clonotype was observed a handful of times. This chain joins TRBV18 and TRBJ2-3; D is possibly TRBD2 (6 bases). The CDR3 has 14 amino acids. Germline V gene lookup returns CDR1 KGHSH and CDR2 LQKENI. With 2 bases removed from V and 3 bases from J, the gap between germline ends came to 9 bases. The CDR3 is CASSPATRTDTQYF. The CDR3 DNA sequence: TGTGCCAGCTCACCAGCGACTAGAACAGATACGCAGTATTTT.

This clonotype has ten or more counts. The rearrangement uses TRBV12-3 or TRBV12-4 and TRBJ2-5; 9 bases match TRBD1. The CDR3 loop spans 15 amino acids. The V segment lost 5 bases and the J segment 5 bases; nucleotides outside the gene matches: 9. This CDR3 is CASSPSDRGGETQYF. The CDR3 region has the DNA TGTGCCAGCAGTCCCTCGGACAGGGGTGGCGAGACCCAGTACTTC.

The chain has TRBV7-8 and TRBJ2-2, with a possible D match to TRBD2 (6 bases). The CDR3 extends over 16 amino acids. The V end was cut by 1 base, the J end by 3 bases, with 12 bases between. Germline CDR1 is SGHVS and CDR2 is FQNEAQ. The CDR3 DNA follows: TGTGCCAGCAGCTTAGTAGTGACTAGGGACACCGGGGAGCTGTTTTTT. Translating gives CASSLVVTRDTGELFF.

This clonotype was picked up many times. The chain is built from TRBV7-9 and TRBJ2-1; TRBD2 is a possible D gene (5 bases). V lost 5 bases and J lost 7, with 18 bases in between. The CDR3 length is 15 residues. Germline V lookup: CDR1 SEHNR, CDR2 FQNEAQ (reference sequence). Here the CDR3 reads CASSEPGDHGNEQFF. The CDR3 nucleotides are TGTGCCAGCAGCGAACCCGGGGATCACGGGAATGAGCAGTTCTTC.

This clonotype was recorded many times. The V call is TRBV7-3, the J call TRBJ2-3, with 12 nucleotides matching TRBD2. Germline values: CDR1 SGHTA, CDR2 FQGTGA. V trimming: 1 base; J trimming: 4 bases; junction bases outside the gene matches: 12. The CDR3 extends over 19 amino acids. For the CDR3, the DNA is TGTGCCAGCAGCTTAAAGACCCCTAGCGGGAGGGCCAGAGCAGATACGCAGTATTTT. Encoded protein: CASSLKTPSGRARADTQYF.

This clonotype was recorded many times. The CDR3 region has the DNA TGTGCCAGCAGCTTAGTTAGCGGGCTTTCCTACGAGCAGTACTTC. It codes for CASSLVSGLSYEQYF. This chain links TRBV7-2 with TRBJ2-7, with 7 bases aligning to TRBD2. This CDR3 is 15 amino acids long. Looked up from germline, CDR1 is SGHTA and CDR2 is FQGNSA. V lost 1 base and J lost 1; bases outside the gene matches: 4.

This clonotype was picked up many times. V is TRBV29-1 and J is TRBJ2-5, with a tentative D call TRBD1 (9 bases). The length of the CDR3 is 16 residues. Trimming cost V 5 bases and J 5 bases, with 24 bases left between them. Germline V gene data show CDR1 as SQVTM and CDR2 as ANQGSEA. CDR3 DNA: TGCAGCGTTACAAGACGGGACAGGGAGCGGGAGGAGACCCAGTACTTC. Amino acid sequence: CSVTRRDREREETQYF.

This clonotype was detected ten times or more. V usage is TRBV2 and J usage is TRBJ1-3; possibly TRBD1 for D (5 bases). Trimming removed 4 bases at V and 0 bases at J, with 7 bases between. Germline CDR1 and CDR2: SNHLY and FYNNEI. This CDR3 region has 14 residues. The CDR3 region is CASSGQLSGNTIYF. As DNA, the CDR3 is TGTGCCAGCAGTGGACAGCTCTCTGGAAACACCATATATTTT. The full variable domain, its missing parts supplied by reference TRBV2 and TRBJ1-3, is EPEVTQTPSHQVTQMGQEVILRCVPISNHLYFYWYRQILGQKVEFLVSFYNNEISEKSEIFDDQFSVERPDGSNFTLKIRSTKLEDSAMYFCASSGQLSGNTIYFGEGSWLTVV.

By frequency in the sample, this clonotype is medium-sized. This chain joins TRBV11-3 and TRBJ2-1, with 7 bases that match TRBD2. This CDR3 comprises 15 residues. V lost 5 bases and J lost 3; bases outside the gene matches: 7. Per the germline V gene, CDR1 is SGHNT and CDR2 is YENEEA. The CDR3 sequence: CASSPPGLIYNEQFF. In DNA, the CDR3 is TGTGCCAGCAGCCCGCCGGGACTAATCTACAATGAGCAGTTCTTC.

This clonotype was counted a few times. The V call is TRBV7-9, the J call TRBJ2-1; 9 bases are a match to TRBD2. The V gene end was trimmed by 1 base and the J gene end by 1 base; junction bases not matched to a gene: 23. Germline V gene sequence: CDR1 SEHNR, CDR2 FQNEAQ (reference sequence). The CDR3 has 23 amino acids. CDR3: CASSLDRASGRPNNRLSYNEQFF. The DNA of the CDR3 is TGTGCCAGCAGCTTAGATAGGGCCAGCGGGAGGCCCAACAACCGCTTATCCTACAATGAGCAGTTCTTC.

V and J are TRBV5-1 and TRBJ2-5; TRBD1 might be the D (6 bases). The CDR3 covers 13 residues. The V end was cut by 5 bases, the J end by 5 bases, with 13 bases between. CDR1 SGHRS and CDR2 YFSETQ come from the germline V gene. CDR3 region: CASRDLQGETQYF. The CDR3 DNA reads as TGCGCCAGCAGGGACCTCCAGGGGGAGACCCAGTACTTC.

The chain uses TRBV7-2 and TRBJ1-3; D ambiguous. The CDR3 consists of 14 residues. With 5 bases removed from V and 4 bases from J, the gap between germline ends came to 12 bases. Germline values: CDR1 SGHTA, CDR2 FQGNSA. CDR3: CASSPVRSGNTIYF. DNA of the CDR3: TGTGCCAGCAGCCCCGTTCGTTCGGGAAACACCATATATTTT. Full variable domain (outside the CDR3, taken from reference TRBV7-2 and TRBJ1-3): GAGVSQSPSNKVTEKGKDVELRCDPISGHTALYWYRQSLGQGLEFLIYFQGNSAPDKSGLPSDRFSAERTGGSVSTLTIQRTQQEDSAVYLCASSPVRSGNTIYFGEGSWLTVV.

This clonotype was observed a few times. This chain joins TRBV28 and TRBJ1-2; D ambiguous. CDR1 MDHEN and CDR2 SYDVKM come from the germline V gene. Trimming took 6 bases from V and 3 from J, leaving 11 bases between them. The CDR3 is 13 amino acids. CDR3 loop: CASRERADYGYTF. For the CDR3, the DNA is TGTGCCAGCAGAGAGAGGGCTGACTATGGCTACACCTTC.

This clonotype was seen ten or more times. This rearrangement joins TRBV11-3 to TRBJ1-3; D gene ambiguous. The CDR3 is 15 amino acids. The V end was cut by 5 bases, the J end by 2 bases, with 13 bases between. CDR1 SGHNT and CDR2 YENEEA come from the germline V gene. CDR3 DNA sequence: TGTGCCAGCAGCGAGAACACGGGCGCTGGAAACACCATATATTTT. Encoded protein: CASSENTGAGNTIYF. Complete variable domain (other parts from reference TRBV11-3 and TRBJ1-3): EAGVVQSPRYKIIEKKQPVAFWCNPISGHNTLYWYLQNLGQGPELLIRYENEEAVDDSQLPKDRFSAERLKGVDSTLKIQPAELGDSAVYLCASSENTGAGNTIYFGEGSWLTVV.